The 3 T cell receptor beta chains listed next were all sequenced from one sample in a study of molecular identifiers for immune sequencing clone quantification. From the PCR reads, TCRdb called clonotypes with MiXCR, one entry per CDR3 protein. The table shows about half a million distinct CDR3 sequences, with about 25% occurring only once. Sequenced input: naive CD8+ T cells from blood, with Jurkat cell RNA spiked in. Regarding subset: FACS-sorted CD8+CD4-CCR7+CD45RA+ naive T cells. The receptors originated from a human donor in good health. Some libraries in this study had Jurkat cell RNA spiked in.

This clonotype turned up a few times. J is TRBJ2-7 and V is TRBV7-6; 10 nucleotides match TRBD1. Germline V gives CDR1 SGHVS, CDR2 FNYEAQ. After removal of 3 bases from V and 6 bases from J, the junction contained 8 bases not matched to a gene. The CDR3 covers 15 residues. As DNA, the CDR3 is TGTGCCAGCAGCTTGACAGGGGGCTACTTTGGCGAGCAGTACTTC. Protein product: CASSLTGGYFGEQYF.

The chain uses TRBV7-9 and TRBJ2-7; D remains ambiguous. Between the trimmed V and J ends, which lost 4 bases and 3 bases, there was a span of 10 bases. Germline V gene lookup returns CDR1 SEHNR and CDR2 FQNEAQ (reference sequence). The CDR3 length is 13 residues. Here the CDR3 DNA reads TGTGCCAGCAGCTCTCTGTTAGACTACGAGCAGTACTTC. Translating gives CASSSLLDYEQYF.

This clonotype has at least ten counts. This chain joins TRBV7-8 and TRBJ2-4; the D is unclear. The CDR3 runs 17 residues. The germline V and J ends were trimmed by 1 base and 0 bases, with 13 bases remaining between them. Germline values: CDR1 SGHVS, CDR2 FQNEAQ. The CDR3 bases are TGTGCCAGCAGCTTAGGTCTCAAAAACCTAGCCAAAAACATTCAGTACTTC. Translated, it gives CASSLGLKNLAKNIQYF.